This TCR beta chain was identified during a study of control samples from healthy donors and cancer patients. This table comes from immunoSEQ multiplex PCR, and its TCRdb copy is limited to in-frame clones, with some not included. Of about 150,000 clones listed, around 88% are singletons. This clone came up once. The CDR3 totals 18 residues. Germline CDR1 is SGHNT and CDR2 is YYREEE (reference sequence). With 0 bases clipped from V and 5 bases from J, the junction kept 10 bases outside the gene matches. V gene TRBV5-4 combines with J gene TRBJ1-6, with 8 bases matching TRBD1. Sequencing input: blood. This TCR was recovered from a young man in good health. The DNA for the CDR3 is TGTGCCAGCAGCTTGGGGTTGAGTTCAGGGGGCGATAATTCACCCCTCCACTTT. Protein sequence: CASSLGLSSGGDNSPLHF.